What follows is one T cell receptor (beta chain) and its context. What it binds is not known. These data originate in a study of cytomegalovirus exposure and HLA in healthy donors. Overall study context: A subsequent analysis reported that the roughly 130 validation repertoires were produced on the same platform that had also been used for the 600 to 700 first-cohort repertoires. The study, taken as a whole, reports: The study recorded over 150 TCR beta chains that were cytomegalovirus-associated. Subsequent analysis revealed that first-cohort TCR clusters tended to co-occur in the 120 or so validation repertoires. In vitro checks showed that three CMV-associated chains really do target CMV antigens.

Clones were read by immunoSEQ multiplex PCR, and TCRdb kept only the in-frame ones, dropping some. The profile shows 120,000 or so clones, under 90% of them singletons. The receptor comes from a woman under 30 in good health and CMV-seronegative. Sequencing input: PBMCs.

Written as DNA, the CDR3 is TGTGCCAGCAGCCAATCCACCCAGAAAAACATTCAGTACTTC. Residues: CASSQSTQKNIQYF. The V gene is TRBV16, the J gene TRBJ2-4, with no clear D. In germline, CDR1 is KGHSY, CDR2 FQNENV. This CDR3 contains 14 residues. Trimming shortened V by 0 bases and J by 4 bases, and 7 bases separated the two germline ends.